The rows below give T cell receptor beta chains drawn from one sample of a study of T cell repertoires and leukemia-associated antigens. TCRdb re-derived calls from the 5' RACE reads in MiXCR, one entry per CDR3 protein. The sample lists 11,000 or so distinct CDR3 sequences; approximately 39% were seen once. The antigens these receptors bind are not known. The specimen sequenced was CD3+ T cells sorted from blood and cultured. These receptors came from a female donor in good health. Each CDR3 is given with its conserved first and last residue. A D gene is named only where the DNA matches it firmly. Clone size is not always given. Where it is, it says once, few, many or a class for expanded clones.

>TRBV4-3|TRBJ1-2|NA|few
TGCGCCAGCAGCCAAGGCCGGACCGCCTCCCATGGCTACACCTTC
CASSQGRTASHGYTF
>TRBV12-3/TRBV12-4|TRBJ1-5|NA|NA
TGTGCCAGCAGTTTAGCTTCCCAGCCCCAGCATTTT
CASSLASQPQHF
>TRBV13|TRBJ2-4|NA|once
TGTGCCAGCACCCGTAGCGGATCCAAAAACATTCAGTACTTC
CASTRSGSKNIQYF
>TRBV12-3/TRBV12-4|TRBJ1-1|NA|NA
TGTGCCAGCAGTTTGCGCACGGAGGGCGCCGGAGCTTTCTTT
CASSLRTEGAGAFF
>TRBV20-1|TRBJ1-2|TRBD1|medium-sized
TGCAGTGCTAGAGACCTAACCGGGACAGATTATGGCTACACCTTC
CSARDLTGTDYGYTF
>TRBV4-3|TRBJ1-1|NA|NA
TGCGCCAGCAGCCAAACGGGCCTCTGGGGCACTGAAGCTTTCTTT
CASSQTGLWGTEAFF
>TRBV6-5|TRBJ2-3|TRBD2|many
TGTGCCAGCAGCCAACCAGCTAGCGGACAAGATACGCAGTATTTT
CASSQPASGQDTQYF
>TRBV6-2/TRBV6-3|TRBJ2-5|NA|many
TGTGCCAGCAGTTACCTTGGACTACGCGGAGATCGGCAAGAGACCCAGTACTTC
CASSYLGLRGDRQETQYF
>TRBV6-4|TRBJ2-1|NA|NA
TGTGCCAGCAGTGCCGGAGGGGGAGGCAATGAGCAGTTCTTC
CASSAGGGGNEQFF
>TRBV6-5|TRBJ2-1|NA|many
TGTGCCAGCAGTTCTCAACCCTGGGGGAATCGTGTGTTCTTC
CASSSQPWGNRVFF
>TRBV7-3|TRBJ1-6|NA|NA
TGTGCCAGCAGCTTGGCCTCGGGCCCCCTCCACTTT
CASSLASGPLHF
>TRBV20-1|TRBJ2-1|NA|NA
TGCAGTGCTAGTCACGGAGACGGTTACAATGAGCAGTTCTTC
CSASHGDGYNEQFF
>TRBV12-3/TRBV12-4|TRBJ1-1|TRBD1|NA
TGTGCCAGCAGTTTGGGCAGGGGAGGGGGCAAAGGAAACACTGAAGCTTTCTTT
CASSLGRGGGKGNTEAFF
>TRBV5-1|TRBJ2-7|NA|NA
TGCGCCAGCAGCTTGGAAGTGGGGTACTACGAGCAGTACTTC
CASSLEVGYYEQYF
>TRBV20-1|TRBJ2-2|NA|few
TGCAGTGCTAGACGGGACACACGAACCGGGGAGCTGTTTTTT
CSARRDTRTGELFF
>TRBV4-1|TRBJ2-2|NA|NA
TGCGCCAGCAGCCGGGGCACCGGGGAGCTGTTTTTT
CASSRGTGELFF
>TRBV20-1|TRBJ2-1|TRBD2|few
TGCAGTGCTGGGACTACAAACAATGAGCAGTTCTTC
CSAGTTNNEQFF
>TRBV4-2|TRBJ2-1|TRBD2|NA
TGTGCCAGCAGCCAAGTTTCTAGCGGGAGGGCACGGTGGTGGGGTGAGCAGTTCTTC
CASSQVSSGRARWWGEQFF
>TRBV10-3|TRBJ1-2|NA|few
TGTGCCAGCAGTGCTTCGCAGAACTATGACTACACCTTC
CASSASQNYDYTF
>TRBV6-1|TRBJ2-1|NA|medium-sized
TGTGCCAGCAGTGAACTAGGGGGCTCCTACAATGAGCAGTTCTTC
CASSELGGSYNEQFF
>TRBV3-1|TRBJ2-1|TRBD2|many
TGTGCCAGCAGCCAAGATTATCCTAGCGGGAGTAGGGAGTTCTTC
CASSQDYPSGSREFF
>TRBV18|TRBJ2-7|TRBD1|NA
TGTGCCAGCTCCCAGACAGGGGGCGACTACGAGCAGTACTTC
CASSQTGGDYEQYF
>TRBV6-6|TRBJ2-1|NA|few
TGTGCCAGCAGTTTTGGGACATCTGAGCAGTTCTTC
CASSFGTSEQFF
>TRBV7-3|TRBJ2-1|TRBD2|once
TGTGCCAGCAGCTTTTCCGCGGGGGACAATGAGCAGTTCTTC
CASSFSAGDNEQFF
>TRBV5-1|TRBJ2-4|TRBD2|NA
TGCGCCAGCAGCGGGATGGTCCCAATTAGCGGGACTAGAGCCAAAAACATTCAGTACTTC
CASSGMVPISGTRAKNIQYF
>TRBV28|TRBJ1-1|NA|NA
TGTGCTAGAGATCTCATGGGAATGGGGGGGCCAGGCACTGAAGCTTTCTTT
CARDLMGMGGPGTEAFF
>TRBV29-1|TRBJ2-2|NA|NA
TGCGGCGCCCCCAGGGGGGGATCGAACACCGGGGAGCTGCTTTTT
CGAPRGGSNTGELLF
>TRBV20-1|TRBJ2-1|TRBD2|NA
TGCAGTGCTAGAGATTGGCGGGGGGACAATGAGCAGTTCTTC
CSARDWRGDNEQFF